This is a list of T cell receptor beta chains from one sample in a study of cytotoxic CD8 clonotypes in ibrutinib-treated CLL. Libraries were prepared by immunoSEQ multiplex PCR; TCRdb keeps only in-frame clonotypes and omits some of them. Of roughly 200,000 clones listed, about three quarters were seen once; the top ten hold over 5.5%. The starting material was PBMCs, obtained after 12 months of ibrutinib treatment. The receptors originated from a human donor with chronic lymphocytic leukemia. Both conserved end residues are part of each CDR3. Fields, in order: V gene, D gene, clone size, J gene, CDR3 DNA, CDR3 protein. The D gene is left open where the match is weak. The size entry is marked missing in some rows and otherwise reads once, few, many or a size class.

>TRBV19|NA|few|TRBJ1-5
TGTGCCAGTAGTCTCGACGGACGGAATAGCAATCAGCCCCAGCATTTT
CASSLDGRNSNQPQHF
>TRBV10-2|NA|NA|TRBJ2-7
TGCGCCAGCAGTGAGTTGGTGGCAGACGAGCAGTACTTC
CASSELVADEQYF
>TRBV11-2|NA|NA|TRBJ1-1
TGTGCCAGCAGCTTTCACACTGAAGCTTTCTTT
CASSFHTEAFF
>TRBV6-5|NA|few|TRBJ1-2
TGTGCCAGCTTTGGGGGACATCCTAACTATGGCTACACCTTC
CASFGGHPNYGYTF
>TRBV7-8|NA|NA|TRBJ2-1
TGTGCCAGCAGCCTTACGGGATCCTCCTACAATGAGCAGTTCTTC
CASSLTGSSYNEQFF
>TRBV28|TRBD2|NA|TRBJ2-1
TGTGCCAGCAGACCTAGCGGGAGTAAGAATGAGCAGTTCTTC
CASRPSGSKNEQFF
>TRBV2|NA|NA|TRBJ1-5
TGTGCCAGCAGTGGGGACCTGCGGCCCCAGCATTTT
CASSGDLRPQHF
>TRBV9|NA|NA|TRBJ2-7
TGTGCCAGCAGCGTAGTTTCAGGGTCCTACGAGCAGTACTTC
CASSVVSGSYEQYF
>TRBV6-6|NA|NA|TRBJ2-7
TGTGCCAGCACGGGGACCTCTAAAAACGAGCAGTACTTC
CASTGTSKNEQYF
>TRBV5-1|NA|once|TRBJ2-7
TGCGCCAGCAGCTTGGCGTCAGGGAGATTGGGCGAGCAGTACTTC
CASSLASGRLGEQYF
>TRBV6-5|NA|NA|TRBJ1-2
TGTGCCAGCAGTTACAGTTACCGCTATGGCTACACCTTC
CASSYSYRYGYTF
>TRBV4-3|TRBD1|few|TRBJ2-6
TGCGCCAGCAGCCAAAGGACAGGGACAGTTAGGGCCAACGTCCTGACTTTC
CASSQRTGTVRANVLTF
>TRBV27|TRBD2|NA|TRBJ2-7
TGTGCCAGCAGTTTAAAACTAGCGGGATACTACGAGCAGTACTTC
CASSLKLAGYYEQYF
>TRBV11-3|NA|NA|TRBJ2-3
TGTGCCAGCGCGCTCGGGAGTCGCACAGATACGCAGTATTTT
CASALGSRTDTQYF
>TRBV5-5|NA|NA|TRBJ2-3
TGTGCCAGCAGCTATACCAGACCTAGCACAGATACGCAGTATTTT
CASSYTRPSTDTQYF
>TRBV27|NA|NA|TRBJ1-1
TGTGCCAGCAGTTTTGTTTTCGACCCAAACGCTGAAGCTTTCTTT
CASSFVFDPNAEAFF
>TRBV18|NA|NA|TRBJ2-7
TGTGCCAGCTCATCCGAAGGGACGGAATCCTACGAGCAGTACTTC
CASSSEGTESYEQYF
>TRBV5-1|TRBD2|NA|TRBJ2-1
TGCGCCAGCAGCTGGGGACTAGCGTCCTCCTACAATGAGCAGTTCTTC
CASSWGLASSYNEQFF
>TRBV6-5|NA|NA|TRBJ2-1
TGTGCCAGCAGTTTCGGGACTCAGGGCAGTGAGCAGTTCTTC
CASSFGTQGSEQFF
>TRBV5-1|NA|NA|TRBJ2-7
TGCTCCTGGGGGGAGTGGTCCTACGAGCAGTACTTC
CSWGEWSYEQYF
>TRBV6-1|NA|NA|TRBJ2-1
TGTGCCAGCACCAAACCAAATCTACGAGATGAGCAGTTCTTC
CASTKPNLRDEQFF
>TRBV29-1|NA|once|TRBJ1-2
TGCAGCGTTGAAGATCCCACCCTATTCGGACAGAATATCTATGGCTACACCTTC
CSVEDPTLFGQNIYGYTF
>TRBV5-1|NA|NA|TRBJ2-1
TGCGCCAGCAGCTTGCTCAGTCAGGGCGTCAATGAGCAGTTCTTC
CASSLLSQGVNEQFF
>TRBV4-1|NA|NA|TRBJ1-6
TGCGCCAGCAGCCAAGCCCAGGGTTTGGATTCACCCCTCCACTTT
CASSQAQGLDSPLHF
>TRBV30|NA|NA|TRBJ2-2
TGTGCCTGGAGTGTACCGGGGCAATACACCGGGGAGCTGTTTTTT
CAWSVPGQYTGELFF
>TRBV10-2|TRBD2|NA|TRBJ2-2
TGCGCCAGCAGTGACGGACTAGCGGGGCCCGGGGAGCTGTTTTTT
CASSDGLAGPGELFF
>TRBV5-1|NA|NA|TRBJ1-3
TGCGCCAGCAGCCGGGACGGGAGCTCTGGAAACACCATATATTTT
CASSRDGSSGNTIYF
>TRBV6-1|NA|NA|TRBJ1-3
TGTGCCAGCAGTTTAACAGTGCCCTCTGGAAACACCATATATTTT
CASSLTVPSGNTIYF
>TRBV11-2|NA|NA|TRBJ2-7
TGTGCCAGCAGCCCCCTTACCTACGAGCAGTACTTC
CASSPLTYEQYF
>TRBV18|NA|NA|TRBJ1-5
TGTGCCAGCTCACCAGGGGGTCGGGGCAATCAGCCCCAGCATTTT
CASSPGGRGNQPQHF
>TRBV9|NA|NA|TRBJ2-7
TGTGCCAGCAGTCGGGACATCTACGAGCAGTACTTC
CASSRDIYEQYF
>TRBV14|NA|NA|TRBJ2-1
TGTGCCAGCAGCCAAGTAACCGGGATTGCCAATGAGCAGTTCTTC
CASSQVTGIANEQFF
>TRBV6-6|NA|NA|TRBJ2-1
TGTGCCAGCAGTTACCATCGGGATTACAGGGAAGAGCAGTTCTTC
CASSYHRDYREEQFF
>TRBV7-3|TRBD1|NA|TRBJ1-1
TGTGCCAGCAGCCTGGGACAGGGATTCACTGAAGCTTTCTTT
CASSLGQGFTEAFF
>TRBV2|NA|NA|TRBJ2-5
TGTGCCAGCAGGACCGGATGGCAGACCCAAGAGACCCAGTACTTC
CASRTGWQTQETQYF
>TRBV11-1|TRBD2|many|TRBJ2-5
TGTGCCAGCAGCCCTGGACTAGTTGCAGAGACCCAGTACTTC
CASSPGLVAETQYF